These 21 T cell receptor beta chains share one sample of origin, sequenced in a study of beta chain features in type 1 diabetes. Expressed TCRB transcripts got sequenced, as all isolated RNA was reverse transcribed. Profiled with immunoSEQ multiplex PCR; TCRdb holds only in-frame clones, not every one. The sample yields just over 450,000 clones, over 25% seen once. Sequenced material: naive CD4+ T cells from blood. The receptor set was obtained from a man younger than 35 in good health.

This clone was found once. CDR3 residues: CSVPGTGVNQPQHF. The CDR3 nucleotides are TGCAGCGTCCCCGGGACAGGGGTCAATCAGCCCCAGCATTTT. This chain joins TRBV29-1 and TRBJ1-5; 10 bases map to TRBD1. Germline values: CDR1 SQVTM, CDR2 ANQGSEA. CDR3 size: 14 residues. V lost 6 bases, J lost 3 bases, and 5 bases stayed unmatched. Variable domain in full (rest from reference TRBV29-1 and TRBJ1-5): SAVISQKPSRDICQRGTSLTIQCQVDSQVTMMFWYRQQPGQSLTLIATANQGSEATYESGFVIDKFPISRPNLTFSTLTVSNMSPEDSSIYLCSVPGTGVNQPQHFGDGTRLSIL.

This rearrangement joins TRBV7-6 to TRBJ2-6, with D unresolved. Germline V gene lookup returns CDR1 SGHVS and CDR2 FNYEAQ. The CDR3 consists of 14 residues. Trimming removed 0 bases from V and 0 bases from J, with 0 bases in between. DNA of the CDR3: TGTGCCAGCAGCTTAGCCTCTGGGGCCAACGTCCTGACTTTC. Translated, it gives CASSLASGANVLTF.

This clone was counted a few times. The chain carries TRBV6-6 and TRBJ2-4; D is uncertain. Germline V CDR1 and CDR2: MNHNY, SVGAGI (reference sequence). V was trimmed by 7 bases and J by 1 base, leaving 14 bases between them. The CDR3 runs to 15 residues. The CDR3 sequence is CASTATGLAKNIQYF. CDR3 in DNA: TGTGCCAGCACCGCCACCGGGCTTGCCAAAAACATTCAGTACTTC.

This chain connects TRBV11-2 to TRBJ2-2; tentative D call: TRBD2 (6 bases). Germline V gene lookup returns CDR1 SGHAT and CDR2 FQNNGV. CDR3 length: 15 residues. V shed 8 bases and J shed 1 base, with 14 bases lying between them. The CDR3 reads CASLLVSGNTGELFF. CDR3 sequence (DNA): TGTGCCAGCTTATTGGTTAGCGGGAACACCGGGGAGCTGTTTTTT.

The chain employs TRBV29-1 and TRBJ2-1, with 10 bases identical to TRBD1. Trimming took 6 bases from V and 2 from J; bases not matched to a gene: 1. There are 13 residues in the CDR3. In germline, CDR1 is SQVTM, CDR2 ANQGSEA. CDR3 bases: TGCAGCGTGGGACAGGGGCCCTACAATGAGCAGTTCTTC. Translating it yields CSVGQGPYNEQFF.

Details on this clone: Other DNA sequences in this specimen translate into the identical CDR3. The chain links TRBV20-1 to TRBJ2-5; D call uncertain. CDR1 and CDR2 from the germline V gene are DFQATT and SNEGSKA (reference sequence). This CDR3 is built from 10 residues. With 1 base removed from V and 4 bases from J, the gap between germline ends came to 1 base. Here the CDR3 reads CSARGETQYF. The CDR3 DNA reads as TGCAGTGCTAGAGGAGAGACCCAGTACTTC.

The sample holds a few counts of this clone. The chain couples TRBV29-1 to TRBJ1-1, with 7 bases matching TRBD1. The J segment lost 7 bases and the V segment lost 3 bases, leaving 17 bases of the junction unmatched. CDR1 and CDR2 (germline): SQVTM, ANQGSEA. This CDR3 comprises 16 residues. As DNA, the CDR3 is TGCAGCGTTGATGGTGAGGGGGCACGGGTTAGGGATGAAGCTTTCTTT. It specifies CSVDGEGARVRDEAFF. Using reference TRBV29-1 and TRBJ1-1 for the parts outside the CDR3, the full variable domain is SAVISQKPSRDICQRGTSLTIQCQVDSQVTMMFWYRQQPGQSLTLIATANQGSEATYESGFVIDKFPISRPNLTFSTLTVSNMSPEDSSIYLCSVDGEGARVRDEAFFGQGTRLTVV.

This clone was seen more than once but under ten times. CDR3 nucleotides: TGTGCCAGCAGCTTGACACAGGGGCGCTCCTACGAGCAGTACTTC. Residues: CASSLTQGRSYEQYF. The chain joins TRBV7-2 to TRBJ2-7; 7 bases fit TRBD1. After removal of 3 bases from V and 0 bases from J, the junction contained 5 bases not matched to a gene. Germline loops: CDR1 SGHTA, CDR2 FQGNSA. The CDR3 contains 15 residues.

There are a few counts of this clone. V and J are TRBV9 and TRBJ2-2; TRBD1 might be the D (6 bases). CDR3 length equals 16 residues. Germline V lookup: CDR1 SGDLS, CDR2 YYNGEE. Trimming took 5 bases from V and 2 from J, leaving 16 bases between them. The CDR3 coding sequence is TGTGCCAGCAGTCTCAAGCAGGGACATAACACCGGGGAGCTGTTTTTT. Translated: CASSLKQGHNTGELFF.

V is TRBV2 and J is TRBJ1-2; D remains unclear. V was trimmed by 7 bases and J by 2 bases, leaving 8 bases between them. CDR1 and CDR2 (germline): SNHLY, FYNNEI. The CDR3 spans 12 residues. Written as DNA, the CDR3 is TGTGCCAGCAAGGTTGGGAACTATGGCTACACCTTC. It encodes CASKVGNYGYTF.

This clone was picked up a small number of times. J is TRBJ1-5 and V is TRBV30, with D unresolved. V lost 2 bases, J lost 6 bases, and 11 bases lay in between. This CDR3 spans 13 amino acids. In germline, CDR1 is GTSNPN, CDR2 SVGIG (reference sequence). The CDR3 sequence is CAWSRERSQPQHF. The CDR3 bases are TGTGCCTGGAGTAGAGAGCGGAGTCAGCCCCAGCATTTT.

This clone was seen a few times. The genes are TRBV5-1 and TRBJ2-1; D ambiguous. Germline V gene lookup returns CDR1 SGHRS and CDR2 YFSETQ. Trimming took 1 base from V and 5 from J, leaving 10 bases between them. The length of the CDR3 is 14 residues. This CDR3 is CASSLQSQDNEQFF. CDR3 DNA: TGCGCCAGCAGCTTGCAGTCTCAGGACAATGAGCAGTTCTTC.

This chain uses TRBV7-7 with TRBJ2-3; D is unresolved. CDR1 is SSHAT, CDR2 FNYEAQ, per germline (reference sequence). The CDR3 is 13 residues long. This CDR3 reads CASSTAGTDTQYF. DNA for the CDR3: TGTGCTAGCTCGACGGCGGGCACAGATACGCAGTATTTT.

The rearrangement joins TRBV29-1 to TRBJ2-7, with D unresolved. This CDR3 spans 12 amino acids. The V gene's germline CDR1 is SQVTM and CDR2 ANQGSEA. The V gene lost 5 bases and the J gene lost 5 bases, with 13 bases spanning the gap. This chain's CDR3 is CSVWSSSHEQYF. The CDR3 nucleotides read TGCAGCGTTTGGAGTAGCAGCCACGAGCAGTACTTC.

The V call is TRBV30, the J call TRBJ1-2; D is uncertain. The germline gives CDR1 GTSNPN, CDR2 SVGIG (reference sequence). This CDR3 region has 14 residues. V was trimmed by 0 bases and J by 5 bases, leaving 13 bases between them. The CDR3: CAWSVGGPFYGYTF. CDR3 in DNA: TGTGCCTGGAGTGTAGGCGGACCGTTTTATGGCTACACCTTC.

The J gene is TRBJ2-6, the V gene TRBV27; 8 nucleotides agree with TRBD1. Germline assignment: CDR1 MNHEY and CDR2 SMNVEV (reference sequence). J was trimmed by 2 bases and V by 4 bases; bases with no gene match: 7. The CDR3 is 17 residues long. The CDR3 is CASSSDRERPGANVLTF. CDR3 in DNA: TGTGCCAGCAGTTCGGACAGGGAAAGGCCTGGGGCCAACGTCCTGACTTTC. The entire variable domain, with the rest obtained from reference TRBV27 and TRBJ2-6, is as follows: EAQVTQNPRYLITVTGKKLTVTCSQNMNHEYMSWYRQDPGLGLRQIYYSMNVEVTDKGDVPEGYKVSRKEKRNFPLILESPSPNQTSLYFCASSSDRERPGANVLTFGAGSRLTVL.

The chain links TRBV5-1 to TRBJ2-4; perhaps TRBD1 as D (6 bases). Trimming cost V 4 bases and J 7 bases, with 15 bases left between them. CDR1 is SGHRS, CDR2 YFSETQ, per germline. The CDR3 runs to 14 residues. This chain's CDR3 is CASSNGDIRNIQYF. The CDR3 nucleotides read TGCGCCAGCAGCAACGGGGACATCCGGAACATTCAGTACTTC.

This clone was observed a handful of times. This rearrangement joins TRBV7-8 to TRBJ2-1; 8 bases are shared with TRBD2. V lost 5 bases and J lost 4; bases outside the gene matches: 7. This CDR3 region has 15 residues. The germline CDR1 and CDR2 sequences are SGHVS and FQNEAQ. CDR3 amino acids: CASSTQRERYNEQFF. The CDR3 region has the DNA TGTGCCAGCAGCACCCAGCGGGAGAGGTACAATGAGCAGTTCTTC.

This chain connects TRBV9 to TRBJ2-2, with D uncertain. Germline V lookup: CDR1 SGDLS, CDR2 YYNGEE. V lost 0 bases, J lost 4 bases, and 7 bases lay in between. CDR3 length: 14 amino acids. CDR3 sequence (DNA): TGTGCCAGCAGCGTAGATGCAACCACCGGGGAGCTGTTTTTT. Translated: CASSVDATTGELFF.

The rearrangement links TRBV5-1 to TRBJ2-5, with 7 bases fitting TRBD2. There are 13 residues in the CDR3. The V and J ends lost 4 bases and 3 bases, in that order; junction bases with no gene match: 3. The germline CDR1 and CDR2 sequences are SGHRS and YFSETQ. This chain's CDR3 is CASSRGVEETQYF. The CDR3 region has the DNA TGCGCCAGCAGCCGGGGGGTTGAAGAGACCCAGTACTTC.

The gene calls are TRBV2 and TRBJ2-7, with 7 bases that match TRBD1. CDR1 and CDR2 from the germline V gene are SNHLY and FYNNEI. The J segment lost 1 base and the V segment lost 5 bases, leaving 2 bases of the junction unmatched. The CDR3 consists of 13 residues. Here the CDR3 DNA reads TGTGCCAGCAGTCGACAGGGTTCCTACGAGCAGTACTTC. As protein: CASSRQGSYEQYF.